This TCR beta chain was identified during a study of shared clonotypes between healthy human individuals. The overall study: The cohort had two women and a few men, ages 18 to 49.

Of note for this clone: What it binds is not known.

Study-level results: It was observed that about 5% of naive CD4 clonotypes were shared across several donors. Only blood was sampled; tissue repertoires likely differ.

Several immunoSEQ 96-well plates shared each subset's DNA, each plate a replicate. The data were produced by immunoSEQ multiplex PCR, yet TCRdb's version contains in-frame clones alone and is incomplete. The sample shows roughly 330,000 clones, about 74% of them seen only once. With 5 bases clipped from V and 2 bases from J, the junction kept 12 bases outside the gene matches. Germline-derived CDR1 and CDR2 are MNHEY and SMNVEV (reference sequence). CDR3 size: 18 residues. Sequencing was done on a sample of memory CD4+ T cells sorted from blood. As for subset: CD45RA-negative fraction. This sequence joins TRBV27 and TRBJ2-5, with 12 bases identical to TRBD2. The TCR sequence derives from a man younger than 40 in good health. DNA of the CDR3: TGTGCCAGCAGTACCATTACAACCGGACTAGCGGGACAAGAGACCCAGTACTTC. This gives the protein CASSTITTGLAGQETQYF.